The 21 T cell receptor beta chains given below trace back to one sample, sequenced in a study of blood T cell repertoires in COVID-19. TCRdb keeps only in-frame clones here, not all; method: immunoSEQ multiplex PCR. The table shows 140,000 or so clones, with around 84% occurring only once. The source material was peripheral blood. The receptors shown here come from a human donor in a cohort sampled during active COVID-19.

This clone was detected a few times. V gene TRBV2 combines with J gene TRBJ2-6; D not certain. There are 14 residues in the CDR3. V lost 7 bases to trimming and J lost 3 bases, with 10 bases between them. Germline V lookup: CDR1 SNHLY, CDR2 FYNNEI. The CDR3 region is CASKNRVGANVLTF. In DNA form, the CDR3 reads TGTGCCAGCAAGAATCGGGTTGGGGCCAACGTCCTGACTTTC.

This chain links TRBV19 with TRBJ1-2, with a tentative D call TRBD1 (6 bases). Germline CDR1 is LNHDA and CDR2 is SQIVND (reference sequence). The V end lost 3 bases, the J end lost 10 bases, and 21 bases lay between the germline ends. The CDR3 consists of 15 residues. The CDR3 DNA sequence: TGTGCCAGTAGTATTGGTTATGGGCAGGGGATAGACTACACCTTC. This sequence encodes CASSIGYGQGIDYTF.

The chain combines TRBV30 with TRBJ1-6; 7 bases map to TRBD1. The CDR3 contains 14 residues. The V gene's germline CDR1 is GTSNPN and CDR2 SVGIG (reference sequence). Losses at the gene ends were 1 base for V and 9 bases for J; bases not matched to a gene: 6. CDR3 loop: CAWSEVAGGSPLHF. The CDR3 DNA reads TGTGCCTGGAGTGAGGTGGCAGGGGGTTCACCCCTCCACTTT.

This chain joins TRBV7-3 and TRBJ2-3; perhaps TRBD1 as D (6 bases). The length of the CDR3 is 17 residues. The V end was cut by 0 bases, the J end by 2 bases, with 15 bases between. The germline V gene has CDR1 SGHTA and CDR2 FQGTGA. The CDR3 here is CASSLTLPGDATDTQYF. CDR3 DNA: TGTGCCAGCAGCTTAACTCTGCCAGGGGACGCCACAGATACGCAGTATTTT. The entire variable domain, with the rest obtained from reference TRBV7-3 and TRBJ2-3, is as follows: GAGVSQTPSNKVTEKGKYVELRCDPISGHTALYWYRQSLGQGPEFLIYFQGTGAADDSGLPNDRFFAVRPEGSVSTLKIQRTERGDSAVYLCASSLTLPGDATDTQYFGPGTRLTVL.

CDR3 coding DNA: TGTGCCAGCAGTGACTCGAGCGGGGGGAACACTGAAGCTTTCTTT. It specifies CASSDSSGGNTEAFF. The gene calls are TRBV6-4 and TRBJ1-1; D is perhaps TRBD1 (5 bases). CDR1 is MRHNA and CDR2 is SNTAGT in the germline V gene. The V and J ends lost 0 bases and 1 base respectively, with 9 bases between them. CDR3 size: 15 residues.

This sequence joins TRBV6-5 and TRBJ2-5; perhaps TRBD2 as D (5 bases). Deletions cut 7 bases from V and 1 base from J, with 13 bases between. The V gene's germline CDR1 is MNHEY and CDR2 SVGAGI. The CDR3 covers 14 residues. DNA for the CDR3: TGTGCCAGCACCGTCGGGGTCCCCCAAGAGACCCAGTACTTC. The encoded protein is CASTVGVPQETQYF.

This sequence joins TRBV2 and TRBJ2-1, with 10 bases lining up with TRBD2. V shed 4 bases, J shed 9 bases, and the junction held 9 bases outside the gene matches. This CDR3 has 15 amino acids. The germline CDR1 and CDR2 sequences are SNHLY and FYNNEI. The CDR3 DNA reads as TGTGCCAGCAGTGTCGGAGCGGGGGGGCCCGGTGAGCAGTTCTTC. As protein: CASSVGAGGPGEQFF.

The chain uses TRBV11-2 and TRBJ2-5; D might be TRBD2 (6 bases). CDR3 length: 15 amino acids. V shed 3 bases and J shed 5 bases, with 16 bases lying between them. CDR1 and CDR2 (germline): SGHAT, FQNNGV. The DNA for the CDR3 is TGTGCCAGCAGCTTGGAGGGGCCCCGGGGGGAGACCCAGTACTTC. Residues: CASSLEGPRGETQYF.

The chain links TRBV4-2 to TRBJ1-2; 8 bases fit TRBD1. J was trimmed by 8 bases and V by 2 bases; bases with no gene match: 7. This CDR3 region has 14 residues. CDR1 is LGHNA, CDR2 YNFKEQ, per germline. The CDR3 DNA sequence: TGTGCCAGCAGCCAACCGGACAGGGAAGGAGGCTACACCTTC. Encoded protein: CASSQPDREGGYTF.

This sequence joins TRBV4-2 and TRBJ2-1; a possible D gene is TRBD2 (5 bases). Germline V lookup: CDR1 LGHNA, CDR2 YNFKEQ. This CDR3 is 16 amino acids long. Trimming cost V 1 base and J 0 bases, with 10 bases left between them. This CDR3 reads CASSQVVSVSYNEQFF. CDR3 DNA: TGTGCCAGCAGCCAAGTAGTTAGCGTCTCCTACAATGAGCAGTTCTTC.

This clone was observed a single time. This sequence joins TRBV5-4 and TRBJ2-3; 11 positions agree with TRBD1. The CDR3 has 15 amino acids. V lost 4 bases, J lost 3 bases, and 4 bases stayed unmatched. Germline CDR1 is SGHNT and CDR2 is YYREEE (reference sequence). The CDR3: CASSLGTGGTDTQYF. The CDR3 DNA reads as TGTGCCAGCAGCCTGGGGACAGGGGGAACAGATACGCAGTATTTT.

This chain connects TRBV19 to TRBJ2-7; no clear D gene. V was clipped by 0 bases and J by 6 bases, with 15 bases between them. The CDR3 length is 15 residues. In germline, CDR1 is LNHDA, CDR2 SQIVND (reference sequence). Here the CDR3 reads CASSIDAAQQTEQYF. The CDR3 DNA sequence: TGTGCCAGTAGTATAGATGCCGCCCAACAGACCGAGCAGTACTTC.

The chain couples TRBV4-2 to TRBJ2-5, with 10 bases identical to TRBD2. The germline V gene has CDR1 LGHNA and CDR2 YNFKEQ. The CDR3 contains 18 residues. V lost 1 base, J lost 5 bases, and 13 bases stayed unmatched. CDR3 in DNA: TGTGCCAGCAGCCAAGGGGGCCTAGCGGGAGCCGTAGGGGAGACCCAGTACTTC. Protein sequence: CASSQGGLAGAVGETQYF.

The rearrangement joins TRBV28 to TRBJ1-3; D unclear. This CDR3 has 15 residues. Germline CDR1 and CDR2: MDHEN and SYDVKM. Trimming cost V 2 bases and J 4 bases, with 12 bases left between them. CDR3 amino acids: CASSLPGSGGNTIYF. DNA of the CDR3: TGTGCCAGCAGTTTACCGGGGTCGGGGGGAAACACCATATATTTT.

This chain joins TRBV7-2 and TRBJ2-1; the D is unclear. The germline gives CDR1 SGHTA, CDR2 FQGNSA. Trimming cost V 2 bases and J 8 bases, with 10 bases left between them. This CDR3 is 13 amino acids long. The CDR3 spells CASSLISPDEQFF. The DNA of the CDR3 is TGTGCCAGCAGCTTAATCTCCCCGGATGAGCAGTTCTTC.

The CDR3 region has the DNA TGTGCCAGCAGCCCCGGACTAGCGGGAGCCTACAATGAGCAGTTCTTC. It is translated as CASSPGLAGAYNEQFF. V gene TRBV7-9 combines with J gene TRBJ2-1; 13 bases align to TRBD2. Germline values: CDR1 SEHNR, CDR2 FQNEAQ (reference sequence). CDR3 length equals 16 residues. V was pared by 5 bases and J by 2 bases, with 3 bases of the junction left unmatched.

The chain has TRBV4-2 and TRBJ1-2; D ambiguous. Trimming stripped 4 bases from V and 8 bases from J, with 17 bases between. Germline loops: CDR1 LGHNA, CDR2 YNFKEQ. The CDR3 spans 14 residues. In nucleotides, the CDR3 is TGTGCCAGCAGCCCTTCGCGGCCATCTGGCGGCTACACCTTC. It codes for CASSPSRPSGGYTF.

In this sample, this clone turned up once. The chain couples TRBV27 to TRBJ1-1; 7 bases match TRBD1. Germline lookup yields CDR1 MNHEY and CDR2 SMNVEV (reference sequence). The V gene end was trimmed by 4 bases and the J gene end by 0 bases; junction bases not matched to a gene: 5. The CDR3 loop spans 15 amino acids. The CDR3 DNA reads TGTGCCAGCAGTTCGGCGGGACAGATGAACACTGAAGCTTTCTTT. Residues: CASSSAGQMNTEAFF.

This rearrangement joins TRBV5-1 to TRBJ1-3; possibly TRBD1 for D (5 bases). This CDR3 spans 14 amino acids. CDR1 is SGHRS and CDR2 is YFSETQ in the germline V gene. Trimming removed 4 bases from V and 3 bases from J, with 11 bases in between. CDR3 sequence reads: CASSQTDFGNTIYF. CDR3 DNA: TGCGCCAGCAGCCAGACAGACTTTGGAAACACCATATATTTT.

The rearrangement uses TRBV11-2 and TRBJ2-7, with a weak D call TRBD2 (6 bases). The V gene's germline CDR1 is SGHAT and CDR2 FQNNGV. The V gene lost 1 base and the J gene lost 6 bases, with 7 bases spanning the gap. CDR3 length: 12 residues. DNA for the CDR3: TGTGCCAGCAGCTTAGTGCGGGGCGAGCAGTACTTC. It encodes CASSLVRGEQYF. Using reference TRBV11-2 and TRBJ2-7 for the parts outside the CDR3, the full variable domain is EAGVAQSPRYKIIEKRQSVAFWCNPISGHATLYWYQQILGQGPKLLIQFQNNGVVDDSQLPKDRFSAERLKGVDSTLKIQPAKLEDSAVYLCASSLVRGEQYFGPGTRLTVT.

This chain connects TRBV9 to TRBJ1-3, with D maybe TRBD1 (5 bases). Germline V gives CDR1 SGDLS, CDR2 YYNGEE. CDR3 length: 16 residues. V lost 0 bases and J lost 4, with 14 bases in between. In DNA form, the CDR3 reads TGTGCCAGCAGCGTAGCTCCGGGACTCGCCGGAAACACCATATATTTT. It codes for CASSVAPGLAGNTIYF.